This entry features one TCR beta chain sequence. What it binds is unknown. V shed 6 bases, J shed 6 bases, and the junction held 7 bases outside the gene matches. The germline V gene encodes CDR1 MNHEY and CDR2 SMNVEV (reference sequence). This CDR3 is 14 amino acids long. These data are taken from a study of lymphopenia after photon versus proton radiotherapy. Findings of the study overall: Under photons, naive T cells and diversity fell while effector/memory populations rose. Better survival with proton therapy was suggested as possible, not demonstrated. In patients who died, overall survival fell as post-nadir TCR diversity dropped more. After lymphocyte nadir, photon-treated repertoires showed oligoclonal expansion, especially CD8+ Temra.

Clones were read by immunoSEQ multiplex PCR, and TCRdb kept only the in-frame ones, dropping some. The data show more than 25,000 clones, 85% to 90% seen once. This chain joins TRBV27 and TRBJ1-5; 8 positions agree with TRBD1. The receptor comes from a woman aged 50 to 60 with pancreatic cancer. The sample was peripheral blood, taken from a patient treated with photon-based radiotherapy. The CDR3 protein is CASSPGQGSQPQHF. In DNA, the CDR3 is TGTGCCAGCAGCCCCGGACAGGGAAGTCAGCCCCAGCATTTT.